This T cell receptor beta chain appears in the sequencing data of a study of blood T cells in healthy people across ages (dated by TCRdb to 2015 to 2017). Background on the whole study: Template switching captured roughly one uniquely barcoded TCR beta cDNA molecule per two T cells in model experiments. Using the same blood draw, the study looked at two additional independent replicas of 1 million unique cDNA reads for two donors, one aged 18 to 30 and the other aged 80 or older. To track age-related changes in TCR beta repertoire diversity, the study relied on deep sequencing normalized with unique cDNA molecular identifiers. Donors of different ages were randomly distributed across sequencing lanes to avoid experimental bias. The donors were divided into four age groups: young (average around 15 years), middle-aged (about 40), aged (approximately 62) and long-lived (82). Paper-wide results and their limitations: Compared with the aged group, more naive CD4+ T cells, fewer expanded clones and increased TCR diversity were shown by the long-lived group, suggesting age selection. As age increased, observed TCR beta diversity per million T cells dropped in a roughly linear way, and a significant reduction was already evident by age approximately 40. Because profiling used bulk unsorted PBMCs, naive and antigen-experienced compartments could not be compared conclusively. Observed TCR beta diversity correlated strongly with the percentage of naive T cells measured by flow cytometry. Estimates of total diversity based on one million sequenced T cells were regarded as lower bounds and as underestimates. The CMV infection status of donors was not known, potentially confounding age-related changes in expanded clonotypes.

This clonotype has only a few counts. Its binding antigen is unknown. One end of the junction fails to match germline, which may point to a read error. Library preparation used 5' RACE. Reads for this sample came from an Illumina HiSeq 2500. A second PCR of about 7 to 12 cycles was run with a J-beta primer mix and a sample-barcoded 5' primer. A unique molecular identifier was introduced onto each TCR beta cDNA molecule by a template-switch 5' adaptor carrying 12 random nucleotides. Each sample yielded at least 2.5 million CDR3-containing paired-end reads. All of the RNA was converted into first-strand cDNA using the Mint cDNA synthesis kit, with a TRBC-specific oligonucleotide serving as the primer. Following uracil-DNA glycosylase treatment, all cDNA underwent a first 18-cycle PCR with the universal primers M1SS and BC2_uni_R. In the source study's methods: Normalization of each sample was performed by random selection of 1 million high-quality reads, each carrying a distinct molecular identifier. Reads sharing molecular identifiers were discarded rather than binned into consensus sequences. MiTCR, with a Q25 quality threshold and the strictest error-elimination algorithm, was used for CDR3 identification, clonotype clustering and error correction. Lower-bound total TCR beta diversity was estimated with a nonparametric unseen species model using Euler transformation. Using fastp at Q25 and MiXCR, TCRdb reprocessed the public reads and kept productive beta chains. Under each unique CDR3 protein, matching rows form one entry showing the most common genes and DNA. The V and J calls shown here were made by TCRdb, not taken from the authors' results. For this sample there are about 730,000 distinct CDR3 sequences; around 40% appear just once. Around 20% of the sample belongs to the ten largest clones.

The donors were some 36 Caucasian individuals from Russia, aged roughly 6 to 100 years, who were systemically healthy. About 10 milliliters of peripheral blood were collected from each donor into EDTA-treated Vacutainer tubes. Ficoll-Paque density-gradient centrifugation was used to isolate PBMCs, with at least 6.5 million obtained per sample. Trizol reagent was used to extract total RNA from PBMCs, with at least 5 micrograms per sample. Naive CD45RAhigh/CD27high T cell percentages were measured by flow cytometry on a PBMC aliquot from every donor. Reading from cysteine to phenylalanine, the CDR3 counts 16 amino acids. Kept here is only the CDR3 DNA, which spans 48 bases and is read in frame from base 1. The germline V gene supplies CDR1 MGHRA and CDR2 YSYEKL.

The chain is assembled from TRBV4-1 and TRBJ1-2, and possibly TRBD1, on 6 matching bases. Sequenced: blood. The TCR was taken from a woman between 55 and 75 years old in good health. In nucleotides, the sequence is TGCGCCAGCAGACAAGATCCGGGGGGGGCAAACTATGGCTACACCTTC. It translates as CASRQDPGGANYGYTF.